These T cell receptor beta chains were read from a single sample in a study of shared clonotypes between healthy human individuals. The table came from immunoSEQ multiplex PCR; TCRdb's copy has only in-frame clones and leaves some out. The sample contains over 400,000 clones, approximately 95% of which appear only once. The sample comprised naive CD4+ T cells sorted from blood. The receptors stem from a woman between 25 and 40 years old in good health. Both conserved end residues are part of each CDR3. Each record gives: clone size, V gene, J gene, D gene, CDR3 protein, CDR3 DNA. A D gene is named only where the DNA matches it firmly. Clone size is not always given. Where it is, it says once, few, many or a class for expanded clones.

abundance: NA
v_gene: TRBV6-5
j_gene: TRBJ2-7
d_gene: NA
CDR3aa: CASSYSKGAGEQYF
CDR3nt: TGTGCCAGCAGTTACTCTAAAGGGGCGGGAGAGCAGTACTTC

abundance: NA
v_gene: TRBV18
j_gene: TRBJ2-1
d_gene: TRBD1
CDR3aa: CASSPTGGRTYNEQFF
CDR3nt: TGTGCCAGCTCACCGACAGGGGGTCGAACCTACAATGAGCAGTTCTTC

abundance: NA
v_gene: TRBV11-3
j_gene: TRBJ2-7
d_gene: TRBD1
CDR3aa: CASSPGTVLREQYF
CDR3nt: TGTGCCAGCAGCCCCGGGACAGTCCTTCGGGAGCAGTACTTC

abundance: NA
v_gene: TRBV5-1
j_gene: TRBJ1-2
d_gene: TRBD1
CDR3aa: CASSSGQEFYGYTF
CDR3nt: TGCGCCAGCAGCTCGGGACAGGAGTTCTATGGCTACACCTTC

abundance: NA
v_gene: TRBV5-1
j_gene: TRBJ1-1
d_gene: TRBD1
CDR3aa: CASSFWDRDSTEAFF
CDR3nt: TGCGCCAGCAGCTTTTGGGACAGGGACAGCACTGAAGCTTTCTTT

abundance: NA
v_gene: TRBV28
j_gene: TRBJ2-7
d_gene: NA
CDR3aa: CASRAGTTNYEQYF
CDR3nt: TGTGCCAGCAGGGCCGGGACGACGAACTACGAGCAGTACTTC

abundance: NA
v_gene: TRBV6-5
j_gene: TRBJ2-2
d_gene: TRBD1
CDR3aa: CASSSSGQGYTGELFF
CDR3nt: TGTGCCAGCAGTTCCTCGGGACAGGGTTACACCGGGGAGCTGTTTTTT

abundance: NA
v_gene: TRBV6-1
j_gene: TRBJ2-5
d_gene: TRBD2
CDR3aa: CASSEIRAGEETQYF
CDR3nt: TGTGCCAGCAGTGAAATCAGAGCGGGAGAAGAGACCCAGTACTTC

abundance: NA
v_gene: TRBV6-6
j_gene: TRBJ2-2
d_gene: TRBD2
CDR3aa: CASRFSGNSGELFF
CDR3nt: TGTGCCAGCAGATTTAGCGGGAATAGCGGGGAGCTGTTTTTT

abundance: NA
v_gene: TRBV10-1
j_gene: TRBJ2-1
d_gene: TRBD2
CDR3aa: CASSRGLAGGPVSYNEQFF
CDR3nt: TGCGCCAGCAGTCGCGGACTAGCGGGAGGGCCTGTTTCCTACAATGAGCAGTTCTTC

abundance: NA
v_gene: TRBV28
j_gene: TRBJ1-2
d_gene: NA
CDR3aa: CASSFGGNNYGYTF
CDR3nt: TGTGCCAGCAGTTTTGGGGGAAATAACTATGGCTACACCTTC

abundance: NA
v_gene: TRBV29-1
j_gene: TRBJ2-2
d_gene: TRBD2
CDR3aa: CSARSSVGGPSFTGELFF
CDR3nt: TGCAGCGCGAGATCTAGTGTGGGAGGGCCGAGTTTTACCGGGGAGCTGTTTTTT

abundance: NA
v_gene: TRBV6-5
j_gene: TRBJ2-2
d_gene: NA
CDR3aa: CAIRGTNTGELFF
CDR3nt: TGTGCCATCCGCGGGACCAACACCGGGGAGCTGTTTTTT

abundance: NA
v_gene: TRBV6-5
j_gene: TRBJ2-7
d_gene: NA
CDR3aa: CASSYSDTSYEQYF
CDR3nt: TGTGCCAGCAGTTACAGCGATACCTCCTACGAGCAGTACTTC

abundance: NA
v_gene: TRBV7-9
j_gene: TRBJ2-3
d_gene: NA
CDR3aa: CASAQIATDTQYF
CDR3nt: TGTGCCAGCGCCCAGATAGCGACAGATACGCAGTATTTT

abundance: NA
v_gene: TRBV5-1
j_gene: TRBJ2-3
d_gene: NA
CDR3aa: CASSLPGQSDTQYF
CDR3nt: TGCGCCAGCAGCTTACCGGGACAATCAGATACGCAGTATTTT

abundance: NA
v_gene: TRBV6-6
j_gene: TRBJ2-7
d_gene: NA
CDR3aa: CASSSLKPSYEQYF
CDR3nt: TGTGCCAGCAGTTCCTTAAAACCGTCCTACGAGCAGTACTTC

abundance: NA
v_gene: TRBV10-2
j_gene: TRBJ1-4
d_gene: TRBD1
CDR3aa: CASSDTGVGEKLFF
CDR3nt: TGCGCCAGCAGTGATACAGGGGTAGGAGAAAAACTGTTTTTT

abundance: NA
v_gene: TRBV10-2
j_gene: TRBJ1-2
d_gene: NA
CDR3aa: CASSESPDNYGYTF
CDR3nt: TGCGCCAGCAGTGAGTCACCAGATAACTATGGCTACACCTTC

abundance: NA
v_gene: TRBV5-1
j_gene: TRBJ2-6
d_gene: NA
CDR3aa: CASSFLTDSGANVLTF
CDR3nt: TGCGCCAGCAGCTTCCTGACGGACTCTGGGGCCAACGTCCTGACTTTC

abundance: NA
v_gene: TRBV29-1
j_gene: TRBJ2-7
d_gene: NA
CDR3aa: CSVVYPGRLEQYF
CDR3nt: TGCAGCGTTGTTTACCCAGGGAGGCTCGAGCAGTACTTC

abundance: NA
v_gene: TRBV5-1
j_gene: TRBJ1-1
d_gene: NA
CDR3aa: CASLEHPNTEAFF
CDR3nt: TGCGCCAGCCTAGAACACCCGAACACTGAAGCTTTCTTT

abundance: few
v_gene: TRBV5-1
j_gene: TRBJ1-5
d_gene: NA
CDR3aa: CASSSDGNQPQHF
CDR3nt: TGCGCCAGCAGCTCGGACGGTAATCAGCCCCAGCATTTT

abundance: NA
v_gene: TRBV4-2
j_gene: TRBJ2-2
d_gene: NA
CDR3aa: CASSQDRHRADTGELFF
CDR3nt: TGTGCCAGCAGCCAAGATAGGCACAGGGCGGACACCGGGGAGCTGTTTTTT

abundance: once
v_gene: TRBV19
j_gene: TRBJ1-1
d_gene: NA
CDR3aa: CASSQQGPNTEAFF
CDR3nt: TGTGCCAGTAGCCAACAGGGACCGAACACTGAAGCTTTCTTT

abundance: NA
v_gene: TRBV2
j_gene: TRBJ2-7
d_gene: TRBD1
CDR3aa: CASSESPTGGSYEQYF
CDR3nt: TGTGCCAGCAGTGAGTCCCCCACAGGGGGCAGCTACGAGCAGTACTTC

abundance: once
v_gene: TRBV7-6
j_gene: TRBJ2-1
d_gene: NA
CDR3aa: CASSPQEGSYNEQFF
CDR3nt: TGTGCCAGCAGCCCACAGGAGGGGTCCTACAATGAGCAGTTCTTC

abundance: NA
v_gene: TRBV6-1
j_gene: TRBJ2-1
d_gene: TRBD2
CDR3aa: CASSERREVNEQFF
CDR3nt: TGTGCCAGCAGTGAAAGGCGGGAGGTCAATGAGCAGTTCTTC

abundance: NA
v_gene: TRBV28
j_gene: TRBJ2-7
d_gene: TRBD1
CDR3aa: CASSLNGVGTGFPPYEQYF
CDR3nt: TGTGCCAGCAGTTTAAACGGGGTTGGGACAGGTTTTCCGCCCTACGAGCAGTACTTC

abundance: NA
v_gene: TRBV6-5
j_gene: TRBJ1-1
d_gene: TRBD1
CDR3aa: CASSSYPGQGTLGAFF
CDR3nt: TGTGCCAGCAGTTCCTACCCCGGACAGGGGACTCTAGGAGCTTTCTTT

abundance: NA
v_gene: TRBV4-1
j_gene: TRBJ1-4
d_gene: TRBD1
CDR3aa: CASSQAFGRGDSNEKLFF
CDR3nt: TGCGCCAGCAGCCAAGCTTTCGGGAGGGGGGACAGTAATGAAAAACTGTTTTTT

abundance: NA
v_gene: TRBV9
j_gene: TRBJ2-5
d_gene: NA
CDR3aa: CASSSGPLLIETQYF
CDR3nt: TGTGCCAGCAGCTCCGGACCCCTCCTAATAGAGACCCAGTACTTC

abundance: NA
v_gene: TRBV7-9
j_gene: TRBJ2-1
d_gene: TRBD1
CDR3aa: CASSLAGTGPLREQFF
CDR3nt: TGTGCCAGCAGCTTAGCGGGGACAGGGCCCCTCCGGGAGCAGTTCTTC

abundance: once
v_gene: TRBV28
j_gene: TRBJ2-7
d_gene: TRBD2
CDR3aa: CASSFGLAGGYEQYF
CDR3nt: TGTGCCAGCAGTTTCGGGCTAGCGGGAGGTTACGAGCAGTACTTC

abundance: NA
v_gene: TRBV6-1
j_gene: TRBJ2-1
d_gene: NA
CDR3aa: CASRLFDSREQFF
CDR3nt: TGTGCCAGCAGGTTATTCGACAGTCGCGAGCAGTTCTTC

abundance: NA
v_gene: TRBV6-5
j_gene: TRBJ2-2
d_gene: NA
CDR3aa: CASRGANTGELFF
CDR3nt: TGTGCCAGCAGGGGGGCGAACACCGGGGAGCTGTTTTTT

abundance: NA
v_gene: TRBV10-2
j_gene: TRBJ2-2
d_gene: TRBD1
CDR3aa: CASSDGGQGITGELFF
CDR3nt: TGCGCCAGCAGTGACGGGGGACAGGGGATCACCGGGGAGCTGTTTTTT

abundance: NA
v_gene: TRBV28
j_gene: TRBJ2-7
d_gene: TRBD2
CDR3aa: CASSSVGKRGYEQYF
CDR3nt: TGTGCCAGCAGTTCGGTTGGTAAGCGGGGGTACGAGCAGTACTTC

abundance: NA
v_gene: TRBV4-1
j_gene: TRBJ2-1
d_gene: TRBD2
CDR3aa: CASSQIAGGSYNEQFF
CDR3nt: TGCGCCAGCAGCCAAATAGCGGGAGGGTCCTACAATGAGCAGTTCTTC

abundance: NA
v_gene: TRBV7-9
j_gene: TRBJ1-3
d_gene: NA
CDR3aa: CASSYWLPTAGNTIYF
CDR3nt: TGTGCCAGCAGCTATTGGCTCCCAACAGCTGGAAACACCATATATTTT